This T cell receptor beta chain was identified during a study of cytomegalovirus exposure and HLA in healthy donors. Regarding the study as a whole: The authors assumed roughly uniform sequencing depth across donors for presence/absence analyses. Earlier findings revealed that most TCR beta V segments proved productive either about 87% or about 30% of the time.

The CDR3 is 13 residues long. Germline loops: CDR1 MDHEN, CDR2 SYDVKM. V was trimmed by 4 bases and J by 3 bases, leaving 7 bases between them. Note on this clone: Its antigen is still unknown.

Primers for the PCR totalled 60 Vbeta and 13 Jbeta. Profiling relied on immunoSEQ multiplex PCR, and the TCRdb table lists in-frame clones only, not all of them. The data show around 130,000 clones, roughly 85% seen once. The chain has TRBV28 and TRBJ1-5; tentative D call: TRBD1 (6 bases). The sequence derives from a woman in her 30s in good health and CMV-seropositive. Sequenced material: PBMCs. This CDR3 is CASSWGPNQPQHF. CDR3 in DNA: TGTGCCAGCAGTTGGGGGCCCAATCAGCCCCAGCATTTT. The variable domain in full, with the rest retrieved from reference TRBV28 and TRBJ1-5, is DVKVTQSSRYLVKRTGEKVFLECVQDMDHENMFWYRQDPGLGLRLIYFSYDVKMKEKGDIPEGYSVSREKKERFSLILESASTNQTSMYLCASSWGPNQPQHFGDGTRLSIL.